Below are 27 T cell receptor beta chains sequenced from a single sample in a study of shared clonotypes between healthy human individuals. Sequenced by immunoSEQ multiplex PCR; TCRdb stores in-frame clones only, minus some. Among approximately 460,000 clones listed, 77% were seen once. Material: PBMCs. The origin of the receptors is a woman aged 40 to 49 in good health. Some clones in this sample may be carry-over from other donors' samples.

On this clone: Other nucleotide sequences from this sample produce the same CDR3. The V and J genes are TRBV10-3 and TRBJ2-7; D not resolved. V lost 0 bases, J lost 4 bases, and 4 bases lay in between. The CDR3 is 12 amino acids. Germline assignment: CDR1 ENHRY and CDR2 SYGVKD. The CDR3, as DNA: TGTGCCATCAGTGAGTCGGGGTACGAGCAGTACTTC. It specifies CAISESGYEQYF.

The chain carries TRBV27 and TRBJ2-1, with D tentatively TRBD2 (5 bases). The length of the CDR3 is 15 residues. Germline V lookup: CDR1 MNHEY, CDR2 SMNVEV (reference sequence). V lost 7 bases to trimming and J lost 2 bases, with 15 bases between them. The CDR3 DNA sequence: TGTGCCAGCAAATTCGTGGGAGAGACCTACAATGAGCAGTTCTTC. Residues: CASKFVGETYNEQFF.

The V and J genes are TRBV2 and TRBJ1-1; maybe TRBD1 (6 bases). V lost 6 bases, J lost 5 bases, and 13 bases lay in between. This CDR3 spans 13 amino acids. Germline V gene data show CDR1 as SNHLY and CDR2 as FYNNEI. This CDR3 is CASRPQGGTEAFF. CDR3 sequence (DNA): TGTGCCAGCAGACCACAGGGAGGTACTGAAGCTTTCTTT.

V is TRBV7-3 and J is TRBJ1-1; TRBD1 matches at 9 bases. Germline CDR1 is SGHTA and CDR2 is FQGTGA. The trim removed 7 bases at V and 3 bases at J, leaving 3 bases unmatched. The CDR3 runs to 13 residues. The CDR3 loop is CASTRTGDTEAFF. For the CDR3, the DNA is TGTGCCAGCACCCGGACAGGGGACACTGAAGCTTTCTTT.

The chain employs TRBV18 and TRBJ1-4, with D perhaps matching TRBD1 (6 bases). Germline V gene data show CDR1 as KGHSH and CDR2 as LQKENI. The CDR3 spans 19 residues. The V gene lost 0 bases and the J gene lost 0 bases, with 17 bases spanning the gap. In nucleotides, the CDR3 is TGTGCCAGCTCACCACCGGCTGGGGGCAACGACCCAACTAATGAAAAACTGTTTTTT. Encoded protein: CASSPPAGGNDPTNEKLFF.

Regarding this clone: At one of its ends the junction is not consistent with the germline gene, which may arise from a read error. The CDR3 sequence: CASSRFGGQGTQYF. The CDR3 DNA sequence: TGTGCTAGCAGCCGATTCGGGGGGCAAGGGACCCAGTACTTC. The chain carries TRBV14 and TRBJ2-5; maybe TRBD2 (7 bases). The germline gives CDR1 SGHDN, CDR2 FVKESK. The CDR3 sequence is 14 residues long.

V is TRBV7-9 and J is TRBJ2-7; 7 nucleotides align to TRBD1. V was pared by 10 bases and J by 1 base, with 7 bases of the junction left unmatched. The CDR3 loop spans 13 amino acids. CDR1 is SEHNR and CDR2 is FQNEAQ in the germline V gene (reference sequence). The CDR3 region has the DNA TGTGCCACCACCCCGGGACAGTCCTACGAGCAGTACTTC. It translates to CATTPGQSYEQYF.

This rearrangement joins TRBV7-9 to TRBJ1-4, with TRBD1 matching over 9 bases. The junction had 4 bases not matched to a gene; V was cut back by 4 bases and J by 7 bases. This CDR3 contains 14 residues. Germline-derived CDR1 and CDR2 are SEHNR and FQNEAQ (reference sequence). DNA of the CDR3: TGTGCCAGCAGCTCCACAGGGGGCGGTGAAAAACTGTTTTTT. It yields the protein CASSSTGGGEKLFF.

The chain combines TRBV5-4 with TRBJ2-7, with 10 bases identical to TRBD2. The V gene's germline CDR1 is SGHNT and CDR2 YYREEE (reference sequence). The CDR3 length is 15 residues. The ends lost 4 bases at V and 0 bases at J; junction bases unmatched: 4. The CDR3 protein is CASSPGTSASYEQYF. The CDR3 coding sequence is TGTGCCAGCAGCCCCGGGACTAGCGCCTCCTACGAGCAGTACTTC.

The rearrangement joins TRBV6-5 to TRBJ2-1; D unclear. Germline CDR1 reads MNHEY; CDR2 reads SVGAGI. The CDR3 has 10 residues. The germline V and J ends were trimmed by 6 bases and 5 bases, with 2 bases remaining between them. The CDR3 is CASSHNEQFF. CDR3 coding DNA: TGTGCCAGCAGCCACAATGAGCAGTTCTTC.

This clone was counted many times. The junction departs from germline at one end; a sequencing error may be responsible. The chain recombines TRBV7-7 with TRBJ1-5; D unresolved. Germline-derived CDR1 and CDR2 are SSHAT and FNYEAQ (reference sequence). The CDR3 runs to 16 residues. CDR3 sequence: CASSLVRLQVGQPQHF. CDR3 bases: TGTGCTAGCAGCTTAGTCCGTTTGCAGGTAGGTCAGCCCCAGCATTTT.

The chain employs TRBV5-1 and TRBJ1-1; 7 bases line up with TRBD1. The J segment lost 0 bases and the V segment lost 4 bases, leaving 3 bases of the junction unmatched. This CDR3 is 14 amino acids long. In germline, CDR1 is SGHRS, CDR2 YFSETQ. CDR3 protein: CASSPDRLNTEAFF. The CDR3 nucleotides are TGCGCCAGCAGCCCGGACAGGCTGAACACTGAAGCTTTCTTT. Full variable domain (outside the CDR3, taken from reference TRBV5-1 and TRBJ1-1): KAGVTQTPRYLIKTRGQQVTLSCSPISGHRSVSWYQQTPGQGLQFLFEYFSETQRNKGNFPGRFSGRQFSNSRSEMNVSTLELGDSALYLCASSPDRLNTEAFFGQGTRLTVV.

This clone was detected only once. This chain links TRBV29-1 with TRBJ2-3, with 8 bases aligning to TRBD1. Trimming cost V 7 bases and J 3 bases; bases outside gene matches: 6. This CDR3 is 13 amino acids long. Germline values: CDR1 SQVTM, CDR2 ANQGSEA. The chain's CDR3 is CSASGGGTDTQYF. CDR3 DNA: TGCAGCGCATCAGGGGGCGGAACAGATACGCAGTATTTT.

The chain links TRBV19 to TRBJ2-3; a possible D gene is TRBD2 (7 bases). Trimming cost V 3 bases and J 1 base, with 14 bases left between them. The length of the CDR3 is 16 residues. CDR1 is LNHDA, CDR2 SQIVND, per germline (reference sequence). CDR3 in amino acids: CASSIGGGRGTDTQYF. For the CDR3, the DNA is TGTGCCAGTAGTATCGGCGGGGGCAGGGGCACAGATACGCAGTATTTT.

This chain links TRBV7-2 with TRBJ2-3; D remains unclear. Germline CDR1 is SGHTA and CDR2 is FQGNSA. V was trimmed by 1 base and J by 4 bases, leaving 9 bases between them. This CDR3 has 14 residues. Written as DNA, the CDR3 is TGTGCCAGCAGCTTAGGGCCACCTCCAGATACGCAGTATTTT. Amino acids: CASSLGPPPDTQYF. Full variable domain (outside the CDR3, taken from reference TRBV7-2 and TRBJ2-3): GAGVSQSPSNKVTEKGKDVELRCDPISGHTALYWYRQSLGQGLEFLIYFQGNSAPDKSGLPSDRFSAERTGGSVSTLTIQRTQQEDSAVYLCASSLGPPPDTQYFGPGTRLTVL.

This chain links TRBV18 with TRBJ2-2, with D perhaps matching TRBD2 (6 bases). The length of the CDR3 is 16 residues. Trimming shortened V by 3 bases and J by 3 bases, and 14 bases separated the two germline ends. In germline, CDR1 is KGHSH, CDR2 LQKENI. In DNA, the CDR3 is TGTGCCAGCTCACCGGGTAGGGGACTGTACACCGGGGAGCTGTTTTTT. Amino acids: CASSPGRGLYTGELFF.

The CDR3 reads CASSPPGVLGEQYF. The DNA for the CDR3 is TGTGCCAGCAGTCCCCCCGGGGTCTTGGGGGAGCAGTACTTC. The chain recombines TRBV28 with TRBJ2-7, with D tentatively TRBD2 (5 bases). V was clipped by 5 bases and J by 7 bases, with 18 bases between them. Germline CDR1 MDHEN, CDR2 SYDVKM. This CDR3 is 14 amino acids long.

The chain has TRBV9 and TRBJ2-1, with D unresolved. Germline V gene lookup returns CDR1 SGDLS and CDR2 YYNGEE. Trimming shortened V by 3 bases and J by 3 bases, and 10 bases separated the two germline ends. The CDR3 is 14 amino acids. The CDR3 DNA sequence: TGTGCCAGCAGCGGGGTCTCTGGCTACAATGAGCAGTTCTTC. This translates into CASSGVSGYNEQFF.

V is TRBV15 and J is TRBJ2-3; D call uncertain. CDR1 LNHNV and CDR2 YYDKDF come from the germline V gene (reference sequence). Trimming left V 0 bases short and J 2 bases short, with 3 bases between. The CDR3 runs 13 residues. CDR3 in DNA: TGTGCCACCAGCAGAGAGCACACAGATACGCAGTATTTT. It translates to CATSREHTDTQYF.

The chain's CDR3 is CASSPGTGLGYGYTF. CDR3 DNA sequence: TGTGCCAGCAGTCCCGGGACAGGGCTCGGCTATGGCTACACCTTC. The V and J genes are TRBV28 and TRBJ1-2; 9 bases line up with TRBD1. Per the germline V gene, CDR1 is MDHEN and CDR2 is SYDVKM. The ends lost 5 bases at V and 4 bases at J; junction bases unmatched: 8. This CDR3 contains 15 residues.

The chain has TRBV5-4 and TRBJ2-7; D is possibly TRBD2 (5 bases). The CDR3 loop spans 14 amino acids. With 4 bases removed from V and 5 bases from J, the gap between germline ends came to 16 bases. The germline gives CDR1 SGHNT, CDR2 YYREEE (reference sequence). The CDR3 DNA is TGTGCCAGCAGCCCTAGGACTGGCGGTGACGAGCAGTACTTC. As protein: CASSPRTGGDEQYF.

The chain combines TRBV28 with TRBJ1-1, with D unclear. V gave up 7 bases and J gave up 0 bases, with 12 bases separating them. This CDR3 is 14 amino acids long. Germline CDR1 and CDR2: MDHEN and SYDVKM. CDR3 residues: CASNNGRLNTEAFF. DNA of the CDR3: TGTGCCAGCAATAACGGACGGTTGAACACTGAAGCTTTCTTT.

The chain links TRBV4-3 to TRBJ2-2; no definite D call. V dropped 0 bases and J dropped 0 bases, with 8 bases sitting between them. The germline gives CDR1 LGHNA, CDR2 YSLEER. The CDR3 loop spans 16 amino acids. CDR3 in DNA: TGCGCCAGCAGCCAAGACCCCGACGCGAACACCGGGGAGCTGTTTTTT. This encodes CASSQDPDANTGELFF.

V is TRBV7-9 and J is TRBJ2-3; 7 positions match TRBD1. The CDR3 sequence is 15 residues long. Losses at the gene ends were 1 base for V and 6 bases for J; bases not matched to a gene: 7. CDR1 is SEHNR, CDR2 FQNEAQ, per germline (reference sequence). In nucleotides, the CDR3 is TGTGCCAGCAGCTTAGTGAAGGGGGCACGGGATACGCAGTATTTT. Amino acids: CASSLVKGARDTQYF.

This chain uses TRBV19 with TRBJ2-5; TRBD1 matches 7 bases. With V trimmed by 3 bases and J by 3 bases, 4 bases remained unmatched. This CDR3 has 14 residues. The germline CDR1 and CDR2 sequences are LNHDA and SQIVND (reference sequence). The CDR3 protein is CASSIPGTEETQYF. CDR3 sequence (DNA): TGTGCCAGTAGTATCCCCGGGACAGAAGAGACCCAGTACTTC.

The V gene is TRBV7-6, the J gene TRBJ2-7; D gene ambiguous. CDR1 is SGHVS, CDR2 FNYEAQ, per germline. With 5 bases removed from V and 0 bases from J, the gap between germline ends came to 8 bases. This CDR3 contains 13 residues. CDR3 DNA sequence: TGTGCCAGCAGCAACCCTAGCTCCTACGAGCAGTACTTC. Translation: CASSNPSSYEQYF.

The rearrangement uses TRBV30 and TRBJ2-5; D remains ambiguous. This CDR3 has 12 amino acids. Germline V gene sequence: CDR1 GTSNPN, CDR2 SVGIG (reference sequence). The V end lost 4 bases, the J end lost 1 base, and 7 bases lay between the germline ends. For the CDR3, the DNA is TGTGCCTGGACGGCCGCCCAAGAGACCCAGTACTTC. Encoded protein: CAWTAAQETQYF. Using reference TRBV30 and TRBJ2-5 for the parts outside the CDR3, the full variable domain is SQTIHQWPATLVQPVGSPLSLECTVEGTSNPNLYWYRQAAGRGLQLLFYSVGIGQISSEVPQNLSASRPQDRQFILSSKKLLLSDSGFYLCAWTAAQETQYFGPGTRLLVL.